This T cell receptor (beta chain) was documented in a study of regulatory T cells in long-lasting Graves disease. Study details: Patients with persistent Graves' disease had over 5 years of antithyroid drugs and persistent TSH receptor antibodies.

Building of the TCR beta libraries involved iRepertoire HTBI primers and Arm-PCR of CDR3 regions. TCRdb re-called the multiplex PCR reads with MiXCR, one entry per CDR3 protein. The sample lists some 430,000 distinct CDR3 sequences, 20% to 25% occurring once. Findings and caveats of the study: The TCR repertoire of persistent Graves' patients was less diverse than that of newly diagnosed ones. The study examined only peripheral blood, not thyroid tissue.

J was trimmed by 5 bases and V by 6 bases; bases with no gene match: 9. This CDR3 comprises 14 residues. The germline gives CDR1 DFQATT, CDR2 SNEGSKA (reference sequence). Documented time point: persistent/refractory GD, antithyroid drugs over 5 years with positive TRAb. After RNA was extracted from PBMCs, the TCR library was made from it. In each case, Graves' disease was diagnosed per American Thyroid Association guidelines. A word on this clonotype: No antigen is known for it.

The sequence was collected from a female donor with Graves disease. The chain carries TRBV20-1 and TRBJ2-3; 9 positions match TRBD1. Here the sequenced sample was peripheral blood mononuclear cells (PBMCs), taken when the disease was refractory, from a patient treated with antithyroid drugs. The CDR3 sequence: CSAAPGTGQDTQYF. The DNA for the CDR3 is TGCAGTGCCGCACCCGGGACAGGGCAAGATACGCAGTATTTT.